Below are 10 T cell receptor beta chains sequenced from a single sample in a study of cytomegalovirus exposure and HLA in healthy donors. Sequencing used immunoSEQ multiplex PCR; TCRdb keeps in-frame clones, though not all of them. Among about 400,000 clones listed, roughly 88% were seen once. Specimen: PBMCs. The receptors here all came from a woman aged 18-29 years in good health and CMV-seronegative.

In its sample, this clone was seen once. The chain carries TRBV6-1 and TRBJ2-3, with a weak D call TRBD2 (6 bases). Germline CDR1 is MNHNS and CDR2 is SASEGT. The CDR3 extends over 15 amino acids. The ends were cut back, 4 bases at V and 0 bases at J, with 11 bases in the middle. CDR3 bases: TGTGCCAGCAGTGGGGACGGGGGAAGCACAGATACGCAGTATTTT. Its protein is CASSGDGGSTDTQYF.

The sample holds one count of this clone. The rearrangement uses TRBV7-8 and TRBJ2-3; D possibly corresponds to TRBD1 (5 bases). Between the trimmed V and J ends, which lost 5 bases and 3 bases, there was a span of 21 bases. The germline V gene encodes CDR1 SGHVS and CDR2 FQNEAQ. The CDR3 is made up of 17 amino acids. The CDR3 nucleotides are TGTGCCAGCAGCCCGACGCCGCAGGGAATGATTACAGATACGCAGTATTTT. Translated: CASSPTPQGMITDTQYF.

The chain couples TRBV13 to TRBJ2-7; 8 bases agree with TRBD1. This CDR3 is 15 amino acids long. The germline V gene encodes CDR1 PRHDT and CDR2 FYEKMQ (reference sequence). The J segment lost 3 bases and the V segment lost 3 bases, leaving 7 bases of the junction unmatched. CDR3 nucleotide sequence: TGTGCCAGCAGCTTGGCGGGGACAGGACTCTACGAGCAGTACTTC. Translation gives CASSLAGTGLYEQYF.

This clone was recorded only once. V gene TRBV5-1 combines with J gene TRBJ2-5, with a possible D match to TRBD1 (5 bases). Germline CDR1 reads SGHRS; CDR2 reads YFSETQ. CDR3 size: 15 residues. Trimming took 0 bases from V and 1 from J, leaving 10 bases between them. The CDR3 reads CASSLGRQIQETQYF. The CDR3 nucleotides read TGCGCCAGCAGCTTGGGCCGACAGATCCAAGAGACCCAGTACTTC.

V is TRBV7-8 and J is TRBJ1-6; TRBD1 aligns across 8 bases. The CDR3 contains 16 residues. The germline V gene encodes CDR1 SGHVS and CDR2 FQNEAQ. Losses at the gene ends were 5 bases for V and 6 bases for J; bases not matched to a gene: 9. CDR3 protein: CASSPTGGRGNSPLHF. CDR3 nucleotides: TGTGCCAGCAGCCCTACAGGGGGGAGAGGTAATTCACCCCTCCACTTT.

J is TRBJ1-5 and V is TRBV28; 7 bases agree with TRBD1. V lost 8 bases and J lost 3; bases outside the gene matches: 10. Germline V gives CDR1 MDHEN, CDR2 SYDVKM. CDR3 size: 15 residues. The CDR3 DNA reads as TGTGCCAGCTCCATGGACAGGAGAGTCAATCAGCCCCAGCATTTT. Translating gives CASSMDRRVNQPQHF.

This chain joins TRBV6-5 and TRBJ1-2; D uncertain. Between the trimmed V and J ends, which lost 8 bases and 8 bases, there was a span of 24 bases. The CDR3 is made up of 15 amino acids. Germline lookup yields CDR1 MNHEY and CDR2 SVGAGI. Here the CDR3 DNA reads TGTGCCAGCCGACGTACGGGGTCCTCCTTAGGAGGCTACACCTTC. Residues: CASRRTGSSLGGYTF.

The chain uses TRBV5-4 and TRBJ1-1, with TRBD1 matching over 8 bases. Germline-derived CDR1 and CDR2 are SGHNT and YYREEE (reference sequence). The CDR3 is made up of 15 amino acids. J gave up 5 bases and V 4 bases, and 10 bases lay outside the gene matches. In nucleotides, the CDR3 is TGTGCCAGCAGCGGCAGACAGGGGCAAGGGACTGAAGCTTTCTTT. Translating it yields CASSGRQGQGTEAFF.

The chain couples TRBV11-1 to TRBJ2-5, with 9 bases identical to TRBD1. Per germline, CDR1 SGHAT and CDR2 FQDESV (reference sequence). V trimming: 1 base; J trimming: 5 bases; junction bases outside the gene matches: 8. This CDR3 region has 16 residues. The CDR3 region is CASSLGEDRGRETQYF. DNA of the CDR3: TGTGCCAGCAGCTTAGGGGAGGACAGGGGACGGGAGACCCAGTACTTC.

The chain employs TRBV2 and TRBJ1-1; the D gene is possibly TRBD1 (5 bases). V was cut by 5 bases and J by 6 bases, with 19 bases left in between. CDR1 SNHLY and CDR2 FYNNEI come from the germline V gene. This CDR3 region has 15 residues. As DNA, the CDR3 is TGTGCCAGCAGTACTCCGGGCGGAGGGGCCGCTGAAGCTTTCTTT. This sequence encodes CASSTPGGGAAEAFF.